This TCR beta chain stems from a study of human T cells and chemical hapten exposure. Study-level information: Patch tests delivered 0.01% DPC to the upper back and were evaluated at 6 days.

Time point here: patch test 3, about 24 weeks after DPC sensitization. Stated treatment: therapeutic diphenylcyclopropenone sensitization with weekly scalp DPC. TCRdb processed the RACE reads anew with MiXCR; each CDR3 protein has one entry. The sample lists 130,000 or so distinct CDR3 sequences, 10% to 12% occurring once. This clonotype was observed a few times. V was clipped by 0 bases and J by 6 bases, with 18 bases between them. Germline V lookup: CDR1 ENHRY, CDR2 SYGVKD. This CDR3 spans 16 amino acids. The chain couples TRBV10-3 to TRBJ2-7, with D possibly TRBD2 on 7 matching bases. The specimen was whole blood, collected in connection with sensitization to the hapten diphenylcyclopropenone (DPC). This receptor was identified in a woman aged 45 to 65 with alopecia areata. Some clones in this sample may be carry-over from other donors' samples. The chain's CDR3 is CAISESKGGAPLEQYF. The CDR3 region has the DNA TGTGCCATCAGTGAGTCCAAGGGGGGGGCGCCTCTCGAGCAGTACTTC.